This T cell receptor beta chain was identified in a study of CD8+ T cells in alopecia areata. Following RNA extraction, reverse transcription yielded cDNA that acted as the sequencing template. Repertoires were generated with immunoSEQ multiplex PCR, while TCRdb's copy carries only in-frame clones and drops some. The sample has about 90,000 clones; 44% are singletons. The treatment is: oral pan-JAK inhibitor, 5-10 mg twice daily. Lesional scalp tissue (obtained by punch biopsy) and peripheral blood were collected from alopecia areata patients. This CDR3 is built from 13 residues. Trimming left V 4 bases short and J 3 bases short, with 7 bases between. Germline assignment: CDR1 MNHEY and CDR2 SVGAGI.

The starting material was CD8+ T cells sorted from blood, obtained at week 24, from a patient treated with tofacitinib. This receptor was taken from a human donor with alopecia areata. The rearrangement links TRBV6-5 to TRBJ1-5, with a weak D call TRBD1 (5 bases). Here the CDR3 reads CASSWDLNQPQHF. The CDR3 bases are TGTGCCAGCAGTTGGGACCTCAATCAGCCCCAGCATTTT.